Each of the 27 T cell receptor beta chains below was sequenced from the same sample in a study of T-cell memory formation after mild COVID-19. Using its own MiXCR run on the 5' RACE reads, TCRdb lists one record per CDR3 protein. The sample records 200,000 or so distinct CDR3 sequences, 9.5% to 10% being singletons. Sequenced material: PBMCs or a T cell subset sorted from them (not recorded which). The receptors come from a man between 18 and 29 years old who had mild COVID-19 (a few samples of this study predate the infection). Cell type and time point are not known.

A note on this clonotype: A clone one base away is much larger, so this may be a read error. The chain uses TRBV7-2 and TRBJ2-3, with 11 positions matching TRBD2. Germline V gene data show CDR1 as SGHTA and CDR2 as FQGNSA. The CDR3 is 18 residues long. CDR3 sequence reads: CASSTVAGGLASTYTQYF. The CDR3 DNA reads TGTGCCAGCAGCACCGTAGCGGGGGGGTTGGCTAGCACATATACGCAGTATTTT.

The chain combines TRBV18 with TRBJ2-7; TRBD1 might be the D (6 bases). Germline V gives CDR1 KGHSH, CDR2 LQKENI. The CDR3 contains 13 residues. DNA of the CDR3: TGTGCCAGTTCACAGGGCCCCTATGGAGAGCAGTACGTC. Translated, it gives CASSQGPYGEQYV.

In this sample, this clonotype turned up a few times. The chain combines TRBV10-2 with TRBJ2-3; 7 bases line up with TRBD1. The J segment lost 5 bases and the V segment lost 6 bases, leaving 11 bases of the junction unmatched. Germline V gives CDR1 WSHSY, CDR2 SAAADI. The CDR3 runs 15 residues. The CDR3 coding sequence is TGCGCCAGCAGCCTCGCCGGGACAGACGAAGATACGCAGTATTTT. This gives the protein CASSLAGTDEDTQYF.

This clonotype was seen a handful of times. V usage is TRBV15 and J usage is TRBJ1-2; D is undetermined. The CDR3 runs to 13 residues. Germline V gene data show CDR1 as LNHNV and CDR2 as YYDKDF (reference sequence). The V end lost 5 bases, the J end lost 11 bases, and 18 bases lay between the germline ends. In DNA form, the CDR3 reads TGTGCCACCAGCTCTCAAAGAGAGGGAGGATACACCTTC. It encodes CATSSQREGGYTF.

V and J are TRBV3-1 and TRBJ1-1; 9 nucleotides match TRBD1. Germline V lookup: CDR1 LGHDT, CDR2 YNNKEL (reference sequence). This CDR3 has 16 residues. The V segment lost 1 base and the J segment 4 bases; nucleotides outside the gene matches: 7. The CDR3 is CASSQGWTGVGTEAFF. In DNA form, the CDR3 reads TGTGCCAGCAGCCAAGGCTGGACAGGGGTGGGCACTGAAGCTTTCTTT. Looking up the rest from reference TRBV3-1 and TRBJ1-1 gives the full variable domain: DTAVSQTPKYLVTQMGNDKSIKCEQNLGHDTMYWYKQDSKKFLKIMFSYNNKELIINETVPNRFSPKSPDKAHLNLHINSLELGDSAVYFCASSQGWTGVGTEAFFGQGTRLTVV.

This clonotype was counted between two and nine times. This chain joins TRBV6-5 and TRBJ2-4; D unresolved. V lost 4 bases, J lost 7 bases, and 11 bases lay in between. The germline V gene encodes CDR1 MNHEY and CDR2 SVGAGI. The CDR3 is 13 amino acids. As DNA, the CDR3 is TGTGCCAGCAGTTCTGGCCTGGGGAACATTCAGTACTTC. This sequence encodes CASSSGLGNIQYF.

CDR3 DNA sequence: TGTGCCAGCAGTGGAAGACAGGGAGCTATTGAGCAGTTCTTC. Amino acid sequence: CASSGRQGAIEQFF. The chain links TRBV6-5 to TRBJ2-1; TRBD1 agrees at 7 bases. Germline CDR1 and CDR2: MNHEY and SVGAGI. This CDR3 spans 14 amino acids. Unmatched junction bases numbered 10, after V lost 5 bases and J lost 9 bases.

This clonotype turned up a few times. This chain uses TRBV7-7 with TRBJ2-5, with TRBD2 as a possible D gene (6 bases). CDR3 length: 15 residues. V dropped 1 base and J dropped 5 bases, with 14 bases sitting between them. CDR1 and CDR2 (germline): SSHAT, FNYEAQ (reference sequence). The CDR3 sequence: CASSLVGSGAETQYF. The CDR3 DNA sequence: TGTGCCAGCAGCTTAGTTGGTAGCGGTGCGGAGACCCAGTACTTC.

The V and J genes are TRBV7-9 and TRBJ1-1; D not certain. V was pared by 1 base and J by 2 bases, with 11 bases between. The CDR3 runs 15 residues. Germline values: CDR1 SEHNR, CDR2 FQNEAQ (reference sequence). CDR3 nucleotide sequence: TGTGCCAGCAGCTTAGTGATGCCGGGTAACACTGAAGCTTTCTTT. It is translated as CASSLVMPGNTEAFF.

In its sample, this clonotype was seen a few times. This chain links TRBV20-1 with TRBJ2-4; D is uncertain. Trimming left V 5 bases short and J 9 bases short, with 11 bases between. The CDR3 extends over 11 amino acids. The germline gives CDR1 DFQATT, CDR2 SNEGSKA (reference sequence). CDR3: CSAYLAPIQYF. CDR3 DNA: TGCAGTGCTTATCTGGCTCCCATTCAGTACTTC.

This clonotype was recorded many times. This CDR3 is CASSLRLAASTDTQYF. The CDR3 DNA follows: TGCGCCAGCAGCCTCCGACTAGCGGCTAGCACAGATACGCAGTATTTT. The rearrangement uses TRBV5-1 and TRBJ2-3; 9 bases align to TRBD2. From germline, CDR1 is SGHRS and CDR2 YFSETQ. The CDR3 contains 16 residues. Germline trimming cut 4 bases from V and 0 bases from J; bases unmatched to any gene: 6.

This clonotype has more than one count but fewer than ten. This chain uses TRBV7-7 with TRBJ1-2; TRBD1 aligns across 7 bases. Germline lookup yields CDR1 SSHAT and CDR2 FNYEAQ (reference sequence). With V trimmed by 5 bases and J by 4 bases, 7 bases remained unmatched. CDR3 length: 14 amino acids. In nucleotides, the CDR3 is TGTGCCAGCAGCCCAGGACAGGCCGTCTATGGCTACACCTTC. Its protein is CASSPGQAVYGYTF.

The sample holds many counts of this clonotype. The chain couples TRBV4-1 to TRBJ1-6; D remains ambiguous. The CDR3 has 15 residues. V was shortened by 1 base and J by 5 bases, with 9 bases between the two germline ends. CDR1 is MGHRA and CDR2 is YSYEKL in the germline V gene. The CDR3, as DNA: TGCGCCAGCAGCCAAGCGGGTTTAAATAATTCACCCCTCCACTTT. It codes for CASSQAGLNNSPLHF.

This clonotype was picked up many times. The chain recombines TRBV11-2 with TRBJ2-7; D is ambiguous. In germline, CDR1 is SGHAT, CDR2 FQNNGV. The V end was cut by 5 bases, the J end by 3 bases, with 5 bases between. The CDR3 sequence is 11 residues long. The CDR3 here is CASSANYEQYF. For the CDR3, the DNA is TGTGCCAGCAGCGCCAACTACGAGCAGTACTTC.

This chain uses TRBV20-1 with TRBJ1-3, with a possible D match to TRBD1 (6 bases). The V end was cut by 4 bases, the J end by 1 base, with 14 bases between. The CDR3 spans 15 residues. CDR1 and CDR2 (germline): DFQATT, SNEGSKA (reference sequence). The CDR3 spells CSAIFRGWSGNTIYF. DNA for the CDR3: TGCAGTGCTATTTTTAGGGGGTGGTCTGGAAACACCATATATTTT.

This clonotype was seen only a few times. The chain links TRBV20-1 to TRBJ1-1; D gene unclear. CDR3 length equals 13 residues. The germline V gene has CDR1 DFQATT and CDR2 SNEGSKA (reference sequence). Trimming took off 0 bases at V and 5 bases at J, with 10 bases between the two ends. CDR3 sequence (DNA): TGCAGTGCTAGAGAGTCCCTGGGGACTGAAGCTTTCTTT. It specifies CSARESLGTEAFF.

This clonotype came up a few times. The genes are TRBV19 and TRBJ1-1, with D uncertain. Germline assignment: CDR1 LNHDA and CDR2 SQIVND (reference sequence). V gave up 10 bases and J gave up 8 bases, with 8 bases separating them. CDR3 size: 9 residues. CDR3 region: CAMAAEAFF. CDR3 bases: TGTGCCATGGCAGCCGAAGCTTTCTTT.

This clonotype was counted between two and nine times. The chain recombines TRBV3-1 with TRBJ2-3, with a weak D call TRBD1 (6 bases). The length of the CDR3 is 14 residues. Trimming removed 6 bases at V and 1 base at J, with 11 bases between. Germline V gives CDR1 LGHDT, CDR2 YNNKEL (reference sequence). The CDR3 nucleotides are TGTGCCAGCAGTCAGAGGACAGGCACAGATACGCAGTATTTT. Translated: CASSQRTGTDTQYF.

This clonotype came up many times. The junction does not match germline at one end; this may be a read error. The gene calls are TRBV7-9 and TRBJ2-6; 9 bases are a match to TRBD1. CDR3 length: 17 residues. Germline CDR1 reads SEHNR; CDR2 reads FQNEAQ (reference sequence). The chain's CDR3 is CASSRWGQGKGGNVLTF. For the CDR3, the DNA is TGTGCCAGCAGCCGATGGGGACAGGGAAAAGGGGGCAACGTCCTGACTTTC.

This clonotype has more than one count but fewer than ten. The genes are TRBV4-1 and TRBJ2-1; the D gene is possibly TRBD1 (5 bases). Germline-derived CDR1 and CDR2 are MGHRA and YSYEKL. Trimming took 8 bases from V and 6 from J, leaving 14 bases between them. The CDR3 loop spans 13 amino acids. The CDR3 DNA reads as TGCGCCAGCGCGCCGAGAACAGGCAATGAGCAGTTCTTC. Its protein is CASAPRTGNEQFF.

V is TRBV5-1 and J is TRBJ2-3; D tentatively fits TRBD1 or TRBD2 (7 bases each). The germline CDR1 and CDR2 sequences are SGHRS and YFSETQ. Trimming stripped 0 bases from V and 2 bases from J, with 22 bases between. The CDR3 contains 19 residues. The CDR3 DNA reads as TGCGCCAGCAGCTTGGCCCGGAGGGGGCGGGGGCTTTACACAGATACGCAGTATTTT. It specifies CASSLARRGRGLYTDTQYF.

The sample holds a few counts of this clonotype. This chain links TRBV6-5 with TRBJ1-2; D call uncertain. Trimming removed 0 bases at V and 7 bases at J, with 18 bases between. Looked up from germline, CDR1 is MNHEY and CDR2 is SVGAGI. This CDR3 spans 16 amino acids. CDR3 nucleotide sequence: TGTGCCAGCAGTTACTCCCCGACCGTTGGGGTTGGTGGCTACACCTTC. Translated, it gives CASSYSPTVGVGGYTF.

CDR3 amino acids: CASSLTGAGEQYF. The CDR3 DNA follows: TGTGCCAGCAGCTTGACAGGGGCCGGGGAGCAGTACTTC. The V and J genes are TRBV7-3 and TRBJ2-7; 8 bases are shared with TRBD1. J gave up 7 bases and V 3 bases, and 5 bases lay outside the gene matches. CDR1 and CDR2 (germline): SGHTA, FQGTGA. This CDR3 has 13 residues. The full variable domain, with the rest looked up from reference TRBV7-3 and TRBJ2-7, is GAGVSQTPSNKVTEKGKYVELRCDPISGHTALYWYRQSLGQGPEFLIYFQGTGAADDSGLPNDRFFAVRPEGSVSTLKIQRTERGDSAVYLCASSLTGAGEQYFGPGTRLTVT.

The rearrangement links TRBV12-3 or TRBV12-4 to TRBJ2-7; D is possibly TRBD1 (6 bases). Trimming cost V 6 bases and J 2 bases, with 26 bases left between them. This CDR3 region has 18 residues. CDR3 residues: CASSRASRGSSGTYEQYF. CDR3 DNA: TGTGCCAGCAGCCGCGCCTCCAGGGGATCCTCCGGAACCTACGAGCAGTACTTC.

This clonotype appeared many times. The chain uses TRBV5-1 and TRBJ2-1; D unclear. Germline V CDR1 and CDR2: SGHRS, YFSETQ. V lost 0 bases and J 8 bases, leaving 12 bases between the germline ends. This CDR3 has 14 residues. The CDR3 region has the DNA TGCGCCAGCAGCTTGGAACAGTTGAGAGATGAGCAGTTCTTC. This gives the protein CASSLEQLRDEQFF.

The chain has TRBV3-1 and TRBJ1-6; D unresolved. The CDR3 contains 14 residues. The V gene lost 1 base and the J gene lost 7 bases, with 8 bases spanning the gap. Germline values: CDR1 LGHDT, CDR2 YNNKEL (reference sequence). CDR3 sequence (DNA): TGTGCCAGCAGCCAAGGACTGTGGAATTCACCCCTCCACTTT. The encoded protein is CASSQGLWNSPLHF. The variable domain in full, with the rest retrieved from reference TRBV3-1 and TRBJ1-6, is DTAVSQTPKYLVTQMGNDKSIKCEQNLGHDTMYWYKQDSKKFLKIMFSYNNKELIINETVPNRFSPKSPDKAHLNLHINSLELGDSAVYFCASSQGLWNSPLHFGNGTRLTVT.

This clonotype turned up a few times. J is TRBJ1-1 and V is TRBV12-3 or TRBV12-4; D may be TRBD1 (5 bases). V lost 3 bases to trimming and J lost 9 bases, with 11 bases between them. This CDR3 has 12 residues. The CDR3 DNA sequence: TGTGCCAGCAGTTTCGGACAACACAAAGCTTTCTTT. This gives the protein CASSFGQHKAFF.